A selection of T cell receptor beta chains follows, all from one sample in a study of neoadjuvant anti-PD-1 for oral cavity cancer. Using immunoSEQ multiplex PCR, the repertoire was profiled, and TCRdb retains in-frame clones only, with some absent. There are 60,000 to 75,000 clones in the sample; around 82% occur only once, and 3% to 4% lies in the top ten. The sample in question was PBMCs, obtained before nivolumab (anti-PD-1) treatment. These receptors originate from a person aged 40 to 85 with oral cavity squamous cell carcinoma. The conserved cysteine and the conserved F or W are not part of the CDR3 here.

cdr3_length | v_call | cdr3_aa
12 | TRBV10-1 | ASSPSGSGGELF
14 | TRBV7-9 | ASSHTSGEPYGEQF
13 | TRBV11-3 | ASSPRSRRVTEAF
12 | TRBV5-1 | ASSHTQAGYEQY
16 | TRBV11-2 | ASSLTTYRQVNSYEQY
12 | TRBV7-9 | ASSLGQYTGELF
13 | TRBV19 | ASSPPRDRDPGYT
12 | TRBV19 | ASGWDGPYNEQF
11 | TRBV27 | ASRPTTMYGYT
12 | TRBV10-1 | ASSAQGGPYEQY
11 | TRBV6-4 | ASSEQGGNEQY
11 | TRBV7-9 | ASSLVWEEGYT
12 | TRBV6-5 | ASRGTGWEETQY
13 | TRBV6-5 | ASSYGQGDTDTQY
10 | TRBV30 | AWSPGAAKLF
13 | TRBV2 | ASSRWGAGVETQY